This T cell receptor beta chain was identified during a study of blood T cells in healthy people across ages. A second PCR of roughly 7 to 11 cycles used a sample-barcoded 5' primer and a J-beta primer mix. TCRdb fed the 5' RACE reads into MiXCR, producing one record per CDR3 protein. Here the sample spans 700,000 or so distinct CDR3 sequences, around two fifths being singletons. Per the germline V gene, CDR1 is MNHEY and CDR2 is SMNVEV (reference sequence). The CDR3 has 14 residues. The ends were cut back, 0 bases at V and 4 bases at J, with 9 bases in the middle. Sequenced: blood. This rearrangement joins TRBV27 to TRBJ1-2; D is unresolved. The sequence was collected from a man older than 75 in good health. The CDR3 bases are TGTGCCAGCAGTTTATCGTCAACAGCCTATGGCTACACCTTC. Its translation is CASSLSSTAYGYTF.